The 12 T cell receptor beta chains below all came from one sample that was sequenced in a study of radiotherapy plus CTLA-4 blockade in lung cancer. Sequencing was performed with immunoSEQ multiplex PCR; in TCRdb, only in-frame clones are kept and a portion is missing. The table has 20,000 to 30,000 clones, approximately 80% seen once. The starting material was peripheral blood, obtained from a patient treated with radiotherapy plus ipilimumab. Every receptor here comes from a human donor with non-small cell lung cancer that progressed on radiotherapy plus ipilimumab.

The chain combines TRBV6-5 with TRBJ1-1; D is unresolved. The CDR3 spans 12 residues. CDR1 MNHEY and CDR2 SVGAGI come from the germline V gene. Trimming took 0 bases from V and 10 from J, leaving 9 bases between them. The CDR3, as DNA: TGTGCCAGCAGTTACTCGGGGTCCCGAGCTTTCTTT. Its translation is CASSYSGSRAFF.

The chain links TRBV7-2 to TRBJ2-7; 7 bases match TRBD1. CDR1 is SGHTA and CDR2 is FQGNSA in the germline V gene. This CDR3 has 14 residues. J lost 3 bases, V lost 3 bases, and 5 bases had no gene match. The CDR3 reads CASSFGQVGYEQYF. In nucleotides, the CDR3 is TGTGCCAGCAGCTTCGGACAGGTGGGCTACGAGCAGTACTTC. Combining the CDR3 with reference TRBV7-2 and TRBJ2-7 gives the whole variable domain GAGVSQSPSNKVTEKGKDVELRCDPISGHTALYWYRQSLGQGLEFLIYFQGNSAPDKSGLPSDRFSAERTGGSVSTLTIQRTQQEDSAVYLCASSFGQVGYEQYFGPGTRLTVT.

This sequence joins TRBV19 and TRBJ1-5, with 11 bases fitting TRBD1. CDR3 length equals 16 residues. Germline CDR1 and CDR2: LNHDA and SQIVND (reference sequence). The J segment lost 2 bases and the V segment lost 6 bases, leaving 6 bases of the junction unmatched. Here the CDR3 DNA reads TGTGCCAGTAGACCGGGACAGGGGGAGGGCAATCAGCCCCAGCATTTT. This gives the protein CASRPGQGEGNQPQHF.

The chain is built from TRBV5-1 and TRBJ2-5, with 12 bases aligning to TRBD2. V lost 0 bases and J lost 5; bases outside the gene matches: 14. The CDR3 covers 19 residues. Germline CDR1 and CDR2: SGHRS and YFSETQ. CDR3 residues: CASSLGGLAGTGVQETQYF. For the CDR3, the DNA is TGCGCCAGCAGCTTGGGCGGACTAGCGGGGACGGGGGTGCAGGAGACCCAGTACTTC. Full variable domain (rest looked up from reference TRBV5-1 and TRBJ2-5): KAGVTQTPRYLIKTRGQQVTLSCSPISGHRSVSWYQQTPGQGLQFLFEYFSETQRNKGNFPGRFSGRQFSNSRSEMNVSTLELGDSALYLCASSLGGLAGTGVQETQYFGPGTRLLVL.

The V and J genes are TRBV19 and TRBJ1-1, with D maybe TRBD1 (6 bases). The germline V gene has CDR1 LNHDA and CDR2 SQIVND (reference sequence). This CDR3 is built from 16 residues. Trimming removed 3 bases at V and 1 base at J, with 15 bases between. Written as DNA, the CDR3 is TGTGCCAGTAGTATTGAGGGGGGCTGGAGGAACACTGAAGCTTTCTTT. Residues: CASSIEGGWRNTEAFF.

About this clone itself: Germline is not matched at one junction end, which may reflect a read error. The chain couples TRBV18 to TRBJ2-1, with 9 bases matching TRBD1. The CDR3 contains 16 residues. Germline CDR1 is KGHSH and CDR2 is LQKENI. Here the CDR3 DNA reads TGTGCCAGCTCACATACGACAGGGGGGTCCTACGATGAGCAGTTCTTC. Amino acids: CASSHTTGGSYDEQFF. Combining the CDR3 with reference TRBV18 and TRBJ2-1 gives the whole variable domain NAGVMQNPRHLVRRRGQEARLRCSPMKGHSHVYWYRQLPEEGLKFMVYLQKENIIDESGMPKERFSAEFPKEGPSILRIQQVVRGDSAAYFCASSHTTGGSYDEQFFGPGTRLTVL.

The J gene is TRBJ1-1, the V gene TRBV6-5, with 11 nucleotides matching TRBD1. This CDR3 has 15 residues. In germline, CDR1 is MNHEY, CDR2 SVGAGI. Unmatched junction bases numbered 2, after V lost 4 bases and J lost 1 base. The CDR3 nucleotides read TGTGCCAGCAGTTCCGGGACAGGGGGGAACACTGAAGCTTTCTTT. This encodes CASSSGTGGNTEAFF.

The V and J genes are TRBV27 and TRBJ1-5; maybe TRBD1 (6 bases). In germline, CDR1 is MNHEY, CDR2 SMNVEV (reference sequence). This CDR3 contains 15 residues. With 2 bases removed from V and 1 base from J, the gap between germline ends came to 9 bases. CDR3 DNA: TGTGCCAGCAGTTTAGGGGGGGCCAGCAATCAGCCCCAGCATTTT. Translated: CASSLGGASNQPQHF.

On this clone: One junction end disagrees with the germline gene, perhaps due to a read error. The chain joins TRBV18 to TRBJ1-1; the D is unclear. The germline V gene encodes CDR1 KGHSH and CDR2 LQKENI. This CDR3 has 11 residues. CDR3 region: CASPPLGEAFF. The CDR3 DNA reads TGTGCCAGCCCACCGCTAGGTGAAGCTTTCTTT.

CDR3 in amino acids: CASSSFGQGGETQYF. The CDR3 region has the DNA TGCGCCAGCAGCTCCTTCGGCCAGGGGGGAGAGACCCAGTACTTC. This sequence joins TRBV5-1 and TRBJ2-5; possible D gene TRBD1, 7 bases. The CDR3 sequence is 15 residues long. Trimming took off 3 bases at V and 4 bases at J, with 16 bases between the two ends. Germline values: CDR1 SGHRS, CDR2 YFSETQ.

The rearrangement links TRBV6-6 to TRBJ1-5; D uncertain. The germline V gene has CDR1 MNHNY and CDR2 SVGAGI (reference sequence). Deletions cut 8 bases from V and 3 bases from J, with 11 bases between. This CDR3 contains 13 residues. Here the CDR3 reads CASGSMANQPQHF. The CDR3 nucleotides are TGTGCCAGCGGTTCTATGGCCAATCAGCCCCAGCATTTT.

CDR3 in amino acids: CASSSTGTGDSPLHF. The CDR3 nucleotides read TGTGCCAGCAGTTCTACCGGGACAGGGGATTCACCCCTCCACTTT. V gene TRBV6-5 combines with J gene TRBJ1-6, with TRBD1 matching over 10 bases. The J segment lost 8 bases and the V segment lost 4 bases, leaving 5 bases of the junction unmatched. The length of the CDR3 is 15 residues. The germline V gene has CDR1 MNHEY and CDR2 SVGAGI.